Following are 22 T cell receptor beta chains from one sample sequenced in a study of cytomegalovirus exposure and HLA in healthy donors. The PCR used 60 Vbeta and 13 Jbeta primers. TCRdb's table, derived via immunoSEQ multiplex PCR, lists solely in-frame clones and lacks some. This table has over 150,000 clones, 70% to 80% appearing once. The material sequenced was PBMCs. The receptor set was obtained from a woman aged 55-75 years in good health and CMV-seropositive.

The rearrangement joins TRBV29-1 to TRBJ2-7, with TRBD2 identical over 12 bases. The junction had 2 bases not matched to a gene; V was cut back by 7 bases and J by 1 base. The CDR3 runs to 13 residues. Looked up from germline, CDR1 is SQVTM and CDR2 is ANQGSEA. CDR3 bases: TGCAGCGCTACTAGCGGGAGGTCCTACGAGCAGTACTTC. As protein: CSATSGRSYEQYF.

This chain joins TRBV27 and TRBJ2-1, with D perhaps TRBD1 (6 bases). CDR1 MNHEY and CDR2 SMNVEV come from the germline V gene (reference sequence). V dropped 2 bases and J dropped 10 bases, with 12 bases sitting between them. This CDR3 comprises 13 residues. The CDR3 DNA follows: TGTGCCAGCAGTTTAAACAGGGTGGGCGAGCAGTTCTTC. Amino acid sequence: CASSLNRVGEQFF.

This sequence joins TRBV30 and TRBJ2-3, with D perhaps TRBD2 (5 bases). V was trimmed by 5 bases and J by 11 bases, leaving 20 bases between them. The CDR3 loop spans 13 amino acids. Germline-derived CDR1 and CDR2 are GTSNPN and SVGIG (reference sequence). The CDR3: CAWGHDLTRGQYF. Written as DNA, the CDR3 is TGTGCCTGGGGTCACGACCTCACACGGGGGCAGTATTTT. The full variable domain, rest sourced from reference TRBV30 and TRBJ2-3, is SQTIHQWPATLVQPVGSPLSLECTVEGTSNPNLYWYRQAAGRGLQLLFYSVGIGQISSEVPQNLSASRPQDRQFILSSKKLLLSDSGFYLCAWGHDLTRGQYFGPGTRLTVL.

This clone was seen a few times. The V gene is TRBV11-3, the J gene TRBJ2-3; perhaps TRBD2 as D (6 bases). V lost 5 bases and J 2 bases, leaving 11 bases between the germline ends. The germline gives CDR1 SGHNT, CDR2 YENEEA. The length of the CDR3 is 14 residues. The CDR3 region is CASSRGLNTDTQYF. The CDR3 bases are TGTGCCAGCAGCCGGGGACTCAACACAGATACGCAGTATTTT.

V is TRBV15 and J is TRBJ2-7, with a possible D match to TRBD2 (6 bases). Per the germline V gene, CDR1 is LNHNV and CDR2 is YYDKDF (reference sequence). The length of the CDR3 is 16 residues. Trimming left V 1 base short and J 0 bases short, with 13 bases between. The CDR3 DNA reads TGTGCCACCAGCAGAGGATCCGGGGGTAGCTCCTACGAGCAGTACTTC. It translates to CATSRGSGGSSYEQYF.

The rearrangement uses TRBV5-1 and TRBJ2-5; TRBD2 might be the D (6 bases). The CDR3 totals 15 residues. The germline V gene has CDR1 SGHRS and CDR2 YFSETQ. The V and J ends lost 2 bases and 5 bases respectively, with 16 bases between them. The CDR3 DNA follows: TGCGCCAGCAGCTTTCGAGCGGGCCTGGGGGAGACCCAGTACTTC. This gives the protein CASSFRAGLGETQYF.

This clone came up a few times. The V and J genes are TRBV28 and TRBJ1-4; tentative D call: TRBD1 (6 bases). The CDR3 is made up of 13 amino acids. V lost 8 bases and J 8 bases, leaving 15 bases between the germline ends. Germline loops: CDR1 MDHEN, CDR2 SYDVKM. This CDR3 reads CASGRDNREKLFF. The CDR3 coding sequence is TGTGCCAGCGGCCGGGACAATCGAGAAAAACTGTTTTTT.

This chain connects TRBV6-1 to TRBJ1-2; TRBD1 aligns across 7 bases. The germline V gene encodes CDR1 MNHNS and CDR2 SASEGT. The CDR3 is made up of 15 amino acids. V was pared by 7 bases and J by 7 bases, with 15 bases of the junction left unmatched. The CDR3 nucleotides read TGTGCCAGCATACAGCTGGGACAGCTACAGTCTGGCTACACCTTC. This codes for CASIQLGQLQSGYTF.

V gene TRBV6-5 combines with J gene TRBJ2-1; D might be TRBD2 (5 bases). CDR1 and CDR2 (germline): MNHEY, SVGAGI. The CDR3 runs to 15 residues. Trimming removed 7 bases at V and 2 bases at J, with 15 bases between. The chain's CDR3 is CASTRGGWAYNEQFF. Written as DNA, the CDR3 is TGTGCCAGCACCCGAGGAGGTTGGGCCTACAATGAGCAGTTCTTC.

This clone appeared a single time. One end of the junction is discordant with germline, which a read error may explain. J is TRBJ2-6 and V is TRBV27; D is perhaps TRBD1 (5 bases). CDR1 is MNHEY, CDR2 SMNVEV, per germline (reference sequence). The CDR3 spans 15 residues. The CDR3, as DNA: TGTGCCAGCAGGTTGAAGCCAACTGGGGCCAACGGCCTGACTTTC. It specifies CASRLKPTGANGLTF.

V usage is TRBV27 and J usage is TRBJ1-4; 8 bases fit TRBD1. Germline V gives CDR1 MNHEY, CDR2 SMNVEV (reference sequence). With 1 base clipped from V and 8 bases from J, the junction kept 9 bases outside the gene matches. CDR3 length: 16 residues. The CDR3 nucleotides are TGTGCCAGCAGTTTATACCACGGGACAGGTCCAGAAAAACTGTTTTTT. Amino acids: CASSLYHGTGPEKLFF. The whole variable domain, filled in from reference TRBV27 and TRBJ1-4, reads EAQVTQNPRYLITVTGKKLTVTCSQNMNHEYMSWYRQDPGLGLRQIYYSMNVEVTDKGDVPEGYKVSRKEKRNFPLILESPSPNQTSLYFCASSLYHGTGPEKLFFGSGTQLSVL.

CDR3 protein: CSVGGDYSGANVLTF. DNA of the CDR3: TGCAGCGTGGGCGGGGATTACTCTGGGGCCAACGTCCTGACTTTC. The chain is built from TRBV29-1 and TRBJ2-6, with D possibly being TRBD2 (6 bases). The CDR3 runs 15 residues. Germline V CDR1 and CDR2: SQVTM, ANQGSEA. V was clipped by 6 bases and J by 0 bases, with 12 bases between them. Filled out from reference TRBV29-1 and TRBJ2-6, the complete variable domain reads SAVISQKPSRDICQRGTSLTIQCQVDSQVTMMFWYRQQPGQSLTLIATANQGSEATYESGFVIDKFPISRPNLTFSTLTVSNMSPEDSSIYLCSVGGDYSGANVLTFGAGSRLTVL.

CDR3 DNA sequence: TGTGCCAGCAGTCACGGACAGGGCAGTCAGTACTTC. It translates to CASSHGQGSQYF. The J gene is TRBJ2-4, the V gene TRBV27, with TRBD1 identical over 8 bases. Germline CDR1 and CDR2: MNHEY and SMNVEV (reference sequence). Trimming removed 5 bases from V and 12 bases from J; junction bases left unmatched: 6. This CDR3 is built from 12 residues.

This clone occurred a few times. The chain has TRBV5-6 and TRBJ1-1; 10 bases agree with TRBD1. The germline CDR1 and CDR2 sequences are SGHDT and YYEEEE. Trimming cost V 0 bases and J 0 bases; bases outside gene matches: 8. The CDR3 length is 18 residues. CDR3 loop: CASSLVLGTGAMNTEAFF. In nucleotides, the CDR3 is TGTGCCAGCAGCTTGGTGCTCGGGACAGGGGCGATGAACACTGAAGCTTTCTTT.

This CDR3 reads CAWSRLAGGLNEQFF. The CDR3 DNA is TGTGCCTGGAGCCGACTAGCGGGAGGTCTTAATGAGCAGTTCTTC. This sequence joins TRBV30 and TRBJ2-1; 13 bases fit TRBD2. The germline V gene encodes CDR1 GTSNPN and CDR2 SVGIG (reference sequence). The ends lost 3 bases at V and 7 bases at J; junction bases unmatched: 6. The CDR3 spans 15 residues.

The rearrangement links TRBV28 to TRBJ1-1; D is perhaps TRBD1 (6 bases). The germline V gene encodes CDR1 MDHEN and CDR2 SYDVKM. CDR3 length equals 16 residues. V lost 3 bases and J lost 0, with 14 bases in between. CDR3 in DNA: TGTGCCAGCAGTTTCGGCCAGGGGCTTATGAACACTGAAGCTTTCTTT. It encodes CASSFGQGLMNTEAFF.

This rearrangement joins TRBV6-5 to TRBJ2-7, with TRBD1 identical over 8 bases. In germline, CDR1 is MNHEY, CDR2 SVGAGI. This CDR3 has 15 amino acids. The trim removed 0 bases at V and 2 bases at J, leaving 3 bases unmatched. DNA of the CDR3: TGTGCCAGCAGTTACTCGCAACAGGGGGCCTACGAGCAGTACTTC. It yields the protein CASSYSQQGAYEQYF.

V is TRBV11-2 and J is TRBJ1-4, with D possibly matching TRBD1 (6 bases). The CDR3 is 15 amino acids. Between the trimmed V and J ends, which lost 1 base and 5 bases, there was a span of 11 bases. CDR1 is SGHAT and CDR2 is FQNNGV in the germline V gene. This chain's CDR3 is CASSLGTVMNEKLFF. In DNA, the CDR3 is TGTGCCAGCAGCTTAGGGACAGTGATGAATGAAAAACTGTTTTTT.

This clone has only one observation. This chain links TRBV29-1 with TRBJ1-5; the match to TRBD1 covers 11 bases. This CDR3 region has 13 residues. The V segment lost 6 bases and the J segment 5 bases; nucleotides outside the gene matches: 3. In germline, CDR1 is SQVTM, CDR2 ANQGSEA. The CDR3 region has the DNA TGCAGCGTGGGGGACAGGGGGGATCAGCCCCAGCATTTT. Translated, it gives CSVGDRGDQPQHF.

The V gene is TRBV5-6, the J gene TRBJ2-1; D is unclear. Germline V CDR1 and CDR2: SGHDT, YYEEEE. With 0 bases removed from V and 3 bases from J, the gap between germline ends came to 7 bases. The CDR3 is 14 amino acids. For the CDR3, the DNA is TGTGCCAGCAGCTTGGTGGCCCGCTACAATGAGCAGTTCTTC. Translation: CASSLVARYNEQFF.

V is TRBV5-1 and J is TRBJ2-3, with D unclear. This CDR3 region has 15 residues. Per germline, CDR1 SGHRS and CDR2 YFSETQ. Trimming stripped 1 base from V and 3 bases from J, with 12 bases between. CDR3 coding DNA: TGCGCCAGCAGCTTGTTCAATAAACTAACAGATACGCAGTATTTT. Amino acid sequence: CASSLFNKLTDTQYF.

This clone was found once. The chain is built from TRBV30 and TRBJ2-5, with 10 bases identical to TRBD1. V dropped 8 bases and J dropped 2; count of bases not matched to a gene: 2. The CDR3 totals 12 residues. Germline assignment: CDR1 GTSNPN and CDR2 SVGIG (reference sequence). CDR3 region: CARDRGQETQYF. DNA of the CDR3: TGTGCCCGGGACAGGGGTCAAGAGACCCAGTACTTC. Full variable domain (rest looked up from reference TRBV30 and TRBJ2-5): SQTIHQWPATLVQPVGSPLSLECTVEGTSNPNLYWYRQAAGRGLQLLFYSVGIGQISSEVPQNLSASRPQDRQFILSSKKLLLSDSGFYLCARDRGQETQYFGPGTRLLVL.